One sample yielded the 20 T cell receptor beta chains listed below, sequenced in a study of T cells after yellow fever vaccination. Each CDR3 protein is one row after TCRdb ran MiXCR on the 5' RACE reads. The top ten hold 2.5% to 4% of the sample, which has hundreds of thousands of distinct CDR3 sequences, 9.5% to 15% seen once. Sample: CD4+ T cells sorted from PBMCs, taken 15 days after the yellow fever booster vaccination. The receptors shown here come from a young man who received the YFV17D yellow fever vaccine.

V is TRBV7-2 and J is TRBJ1-4; 7 nucleotides align to TRBD1. With V trimmed by 5 bases and J by 8 bases, 8 bases remained unmatched. This CDR3 contains 14 residues. From germline, CDR1 is SGHTA and CDR2 FQGNSA. CDR3 in amino acids: CASSPRQGVEKLFF. Written as DNA, the CDR3 is TGTGCCAGCAGCCCCCGACAGGGAGTCGAAAAACTGTTTTTT.

The gene calls are TRBV7-2 and TRBJ2-1; unclear D gene. Germline V lookup: CDR1 SGHTA, CDR2 FQGNSA. CDR3 length equals 12 residues. V lost 7 bases and J 8 bases, leaving 12 bases between the germline ends. This CDR3 reads CASTRPGYEQFF. The CDR3 DNA reads as TGTGCCAGCACCCGGCCGGGCTATGAGCAGTTCTTC.

This clonotype has ten or more counts. The rearrangement links TRBV29-1 to TRBJ1-1, with D uncertain. V lost 7 bases and J 0 bases, leaving 15 bases between the germline ends. CDR3 length equals 14 residues. Germline values: CDR1 SQVTM, CDR2 ANQGSEA. CDR3 coding DNA: TGCAGCGCCTCAGGACTCCCCATGAACACTGAAGCTTTCTTT. The encoded protein is CSASGLPMNTEAFF. Combining the CDR3 with reference TRBV29-1 and TRBJ1-1 gives the whole variable domain SAVISQKPSRDICQRGTSLTIQCQVDSQVTMMFWYRQQPGQSLTLIATANQGSEATYESGFVIDKFPISRPNLTFSTLTVSNMSPEDSSIYLCSASGLPMNTEAFFGQGTRLTVV.

V usage is TRBV24-1 and J usage is TRBJ1-1; D gene ambiguous. In germline, CDR1 is KGHDR, CDR2 SFDVKD. This CDR3 is 13 amino acids long. The ends were cut back, 5 bases at V and 6 bases at J, with 12 bases in the middle. The CDR3 DNA reads TGTGCCACCAGTGCGGAATCGGGCGCTGAAGCTTTCTTT. Encoded protein: CATSAESGAEAFF.

This chain joins TRBV5-1 and TRBJ2-5; no clear D gene. In germline, CDR1 is SGHRS, CDR2 YFSETQ. The CDR3 covers 15 residues. Trimming pared 3 bases from V and 5 bases from J, leaving 17 bases between. The DNA of the CDR3 is TGCGCCAGCAGCTCAACCGGGTCCCGCGGTGAGACCCAGTACTTC. Translated: CASSSTGSRGETQYF.

This clonotype has only a few counts. The chain combines TRBV15 with TRBJ2-4, with D uncertain. Germline loops: CDR1 LNHNV, CDR2 YYDKDF (reference sequence). The CDR3 has 16 residues. Trimming shortened V by 3 bases and J by 0 bases, and 12 bases separated the two germline ends. The CDR3 nucleotides read TGTGCCACCAGCAGGGGCGATGGCATAGCCAAAAACATTCAGTACTTC. Amino acids: CATSRGDGIAKNIQYF.

The CDR3 region has the DNA TGTGCCAGCAGCTGGGGTTATAGCAATCAGCCCCAGCATTTT. As protein: CASSWGYSNQPQHF. The chain is built from TRBV5-6 and TRBJ1-5, with D uncertain. This CDR3 region has 14 residues. Germline V gives CDR1 SGHDT, CDR2 YYEEEE. With 3 bases removed from V and 0 bases from J, the gap between germline ends came to 7 bases.

This clonotype showed up just a few times. The chain has TRBV6-5 and TRBJ2-3; the D call may be TRBD1 or TRBD2 (5 bases each). Trimming took 0 bases from V and 2 from J, leaving 15 bases between them. Germline CDR1 is MNHEY and CDR2 is SVGAGI. The length of the CDR3 is 17 residues. The DNA for the CDR3 is TGTGCCAGCAGTTACTCGTTGGCAGGGAGCCACACAGATACGCAGTATTTT. This sequence encodes CASSYSLAGSHTDTQYF.

The rearrangement uses TRBV6-5 and TRBJ1-2, with a possible D match to TRBD1 (6 bases). The CDR3 runs to 13 residues. The germline V gene has CDR1 MNHEY and CDR2 SVGAGI. V lost 0 bases to trimming and J lost 11 bases, with 13 bases between them. The CDR3 loop is CASSYSRGRYYTF. In DNA, the CDR3 is TGTGCCAGCAGTTACTCCCGGGGGCGTTATTACACCTTC.

The V call is TRBV27, the J call TRBJ1-6; no firm D call. This CDR3 is 14 amino acids long. Trimming stripped 1 base from V and 8 bases from J, with 9 bases between. Germline assignment: CDR1 MNHEY and CDR2 SMNVEV (reference sequence). The CDR3 reads CASSLYPRYSPLHF. CDR3 DNA: TGTGCCAGCAGTTTATATCCCCGGTATTCACCCCTCCACTTT.

A few counts support this clonotype. The genes are TRBV10-1 and TRBJ2-1; D remains ambiguous. V shed 2 bases and J shed 9 bases, with 14 bases lying between them. The CDR3 is 14 amino acids. CDR1 and CDR2 (germline): WNHNN, SYGVQD (reference sequence). CDR3 protein: CASSETRTWGEQFF. CDR3 in DNA: TGCGCCAGCAGTGAGACAAGGACCTGGGGTGAGCAGTTCTTC.

This clonotype has only a few counts. The chain couples TRBV7-2 to TRBJ2-3; D may be TRBD1 (6 bases). Germline V gene data show CDR1 as SGHTA and CDR2 as FQGNSA. The germline V and J ends were trimmed by 5 bases and 1 base, with 16 bases remaining between them. This CDR3 region has 16 residues. In DNA form, the CDR3 reads TGTGCCAGCAGCCCCACACAGGGTGGCGGCACAGATACGCAGTATTTT. It codes for CASSPTQGGGTDTQYF.

This clonotype was seen at least ten times. The chain joins TRBV6-5 to TRBJ1-6; 8 nucleotides agree with TRBD1. The CDR3 runs to 16 residues. Germline loops: CDR1 MNHEY, CDR2 SVGAGI. V shed 5 bases, J shed 10 bases, and the junction held 13 bases outside the gene matches. The CDR3 region is CASSRQIGQGRSPLHF. CDR3 DNA sequence: TGTGCCAGCAGTCGACAAATTGGACAGGGACGATCACCCCTCCACTTT.

Ten or more counts support this clonotype. The chain couples TRBV28 to TRBJ2-6; the D gene is possibly TRBD1 (5 bases). Germline CDR1 reads MDHEN; CDR2 reads SYDVKM. The CDR3 extends over 18 amino acids. V was cut by 6 bases and J by 4 bases, with 22 bases left in between. The CDR3 sequence is CASSFNPTDSAGANVLTF. CDR3 nucleotides: TGTGCCAGCAGCTTCAACCCGACAGACTCGGCCGGGGCCAACGTCCTGACTTTC.

This chain connects TRBV30 to TRBJ2-7, with a weak D call TRBD2 (6 bases). The CDR3 consists of 14 residues. The ends were cut back, 0 bases at V and 2 bases at J, with 11 bases in the middle. Germline V gene sequence: CDR1 GTSNPN, CDR2 SVGIG (reference sequence). The CDR3 DNA follows: TGTGCCTGGAGTGTAACTGGGACTCCCTACGAGCAGTACTTC. This gives the protein CAWSVTGTPYEQYF.

This chain joins TRBV20-1 and TRBJ2-3; unclear D gene. The V and J ends lost 2 bases and 2 bases respectively, with 17 bases between them. Germline V gene sequence: CDR1 DFQATT, CDR2 SNEGSKA (reference sequence). The CDR3 sequence is 16 residues long. The CDR3 region has the DNA TGCAGTGCTAGACCGTGGGCTGGACGGACCACAGATACGCAGTATTTT. It is translated as CSARPWAGRTTDTQYF.

The chain has TRBV6-2 or TRBV6-3 and TRBJ2-7; TRBD2 matches 8 bases. The germline V gene has CDR1 MNHEY and CDR2 SVGEGT. The CDR3 runs 13 residues. The V and J ends lost 6 bases and 6 bases, in that order; junction bases with no gene match: 7. The CDR3 spells CASRPTAGGEQYV. The CDR3 bases are TGTGCCAGCAGACCCACGGCGGGAGGCGAGCAGTACGTC.

This clonotype has only a few counts. The chain recombines TRBV7-9 with TRBJ1-2; D might be TRBD1 (6 bases). Trimming cost V 5 bases and J 8 bases, with 15 bases left between them. Germline loops: CDR1 SEHNR, CDR2 FQNEAQ (reference sequence). CDR3 length equals 13 residues. As DNA, the CDR3 is TGTGCCAGCAGCCCAGTCGGGGGGGGCGGCTACACCTTC. Protein product: CASSPVGGGGYTF.

A few counts support this clonotype. The genes are TRBV19 and TRBJ2-2; D might be TRBD1 (6 bases). The germline CDR1 and CDR2 sequences are LNHDA and SQIVND (reference sequence). The CDR3 spans 15 residues. V was shortened by 5 bases and J by 2 bases, with 12 bases between the two germline ends. The CDR3 loop reads CASSAGTTNTGELFF. Here the CDR3 DNA reads TGTGCCAGTAGTGCCGGGACAACCAACACCGGGGAGCTGTTTTTT.

V and J are TRBV30 and TRBJ2-3; D gene unclear. The CDR3 extends over 14 amino acids. The V gene lost 3 bases and the J gene lost 4 bases, with 14 bases spanning the gap. The germline V gene has CDR1 GTSNPN and CDR2 SVGIG (reference sequence). Written as DNA, the CDR3 is TGTGCCTGGAGCCCTTCCCTTGGGGCAGATACGCAGTATTTT. Protein sequence: CAWSPSLGADTQYF.